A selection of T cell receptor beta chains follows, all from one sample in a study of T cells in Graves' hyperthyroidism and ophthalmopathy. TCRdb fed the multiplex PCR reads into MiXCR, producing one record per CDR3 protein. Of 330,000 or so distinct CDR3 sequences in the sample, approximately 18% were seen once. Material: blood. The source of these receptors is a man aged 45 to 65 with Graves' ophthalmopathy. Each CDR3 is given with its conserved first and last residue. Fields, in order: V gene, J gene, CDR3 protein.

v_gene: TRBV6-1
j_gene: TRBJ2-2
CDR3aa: CASRPLAGEPGELFF

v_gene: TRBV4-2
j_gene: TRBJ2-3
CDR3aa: CASSRREGVDTQYF

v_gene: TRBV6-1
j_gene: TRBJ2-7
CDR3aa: CASSSSGAPKNEQYF

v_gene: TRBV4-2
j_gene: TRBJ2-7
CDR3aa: CASSHGLAGANEQYF

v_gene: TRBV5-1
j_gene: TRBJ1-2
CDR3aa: CASSEGDVRGYTF

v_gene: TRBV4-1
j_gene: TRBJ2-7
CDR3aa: CASSQSNSYEQYF

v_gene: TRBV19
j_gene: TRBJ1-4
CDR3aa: CASSIDRDGPPMNEKLFF

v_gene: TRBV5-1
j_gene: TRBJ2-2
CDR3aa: CASSLGQGAVELFF

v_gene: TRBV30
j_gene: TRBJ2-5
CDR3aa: CAWRAVIETQYF

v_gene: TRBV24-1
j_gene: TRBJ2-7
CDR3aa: CATSDEPDGEQYF

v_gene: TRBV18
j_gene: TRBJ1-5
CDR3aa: CATRGEGNQPQHF

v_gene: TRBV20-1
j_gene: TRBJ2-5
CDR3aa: CSARGGAGWVQETQYF

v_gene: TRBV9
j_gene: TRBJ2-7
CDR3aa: CASSPTGQGNEQYF

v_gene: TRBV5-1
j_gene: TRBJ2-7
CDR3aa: CASSLGNGRVEQYF

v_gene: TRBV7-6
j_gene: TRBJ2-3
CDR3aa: CASSLGGLAALGPDTQYF

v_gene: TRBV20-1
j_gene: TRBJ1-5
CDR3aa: CSARDASGTGGTQPQHF

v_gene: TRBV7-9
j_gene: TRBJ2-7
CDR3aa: CASSSPPLGTGTYEQYF

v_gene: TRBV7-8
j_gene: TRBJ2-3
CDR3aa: CASKEGAGTDTQYF

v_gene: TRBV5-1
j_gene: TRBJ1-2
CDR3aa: CASGQGDYGYTF

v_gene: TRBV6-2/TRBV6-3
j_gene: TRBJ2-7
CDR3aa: CASRRGGRASYEQYF

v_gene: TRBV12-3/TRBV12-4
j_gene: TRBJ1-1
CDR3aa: CASSLDRVSAEAFF

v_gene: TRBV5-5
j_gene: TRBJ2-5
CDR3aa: CASSGLAGRQETQYF

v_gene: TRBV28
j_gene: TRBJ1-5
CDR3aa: CASSLRTGTYQPQHF

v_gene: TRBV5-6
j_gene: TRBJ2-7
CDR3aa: CASSLLTGTYEQYF

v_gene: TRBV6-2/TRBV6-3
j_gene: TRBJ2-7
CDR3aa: CASSLDRLGNWDEQYF

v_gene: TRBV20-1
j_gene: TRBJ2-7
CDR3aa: CSAWTSGFNEQYF

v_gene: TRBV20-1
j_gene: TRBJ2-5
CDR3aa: CSARASWETQYF

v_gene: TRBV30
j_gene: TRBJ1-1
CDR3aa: CAWSVRWGSAFF

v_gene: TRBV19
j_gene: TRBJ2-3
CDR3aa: CASSGTGSDTQYF

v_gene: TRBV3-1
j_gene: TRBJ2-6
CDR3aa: CASTTGGLNSGANVLTF

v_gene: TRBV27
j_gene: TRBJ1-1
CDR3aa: CAGSIFPRGTEAFF

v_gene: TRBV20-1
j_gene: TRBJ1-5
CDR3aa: CSARGGRDNQPQHF

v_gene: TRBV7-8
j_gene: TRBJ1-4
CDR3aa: CASSSNRGTNEKLFF

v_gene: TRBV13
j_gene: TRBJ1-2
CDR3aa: CASSPRTVIGANYGYTF

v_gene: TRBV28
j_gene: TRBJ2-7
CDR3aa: CASSPHVGLAGQYEQYF

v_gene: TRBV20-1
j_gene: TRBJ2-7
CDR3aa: CSARTGTGFPYEQYF

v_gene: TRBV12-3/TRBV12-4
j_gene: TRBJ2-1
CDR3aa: CASSLASGGIFSYNEQFF

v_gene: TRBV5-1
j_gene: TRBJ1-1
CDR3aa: CASSLARGEAFF

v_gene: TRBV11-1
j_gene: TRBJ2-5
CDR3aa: CASSPSAGRSQKTQYF

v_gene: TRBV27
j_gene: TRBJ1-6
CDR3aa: CASSYQGNSPLHF

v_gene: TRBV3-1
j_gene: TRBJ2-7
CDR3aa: CASSAAPGIRLHEQYF

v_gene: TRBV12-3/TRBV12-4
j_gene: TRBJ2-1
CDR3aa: CASSSAGDQTYEQFF

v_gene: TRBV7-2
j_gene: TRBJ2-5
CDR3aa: CASSTRYDRVPQETQYF

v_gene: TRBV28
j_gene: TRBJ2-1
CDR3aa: CASTRLGDEQFF

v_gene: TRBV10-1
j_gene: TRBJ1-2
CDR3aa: CASSQPGQDLNYGYTF